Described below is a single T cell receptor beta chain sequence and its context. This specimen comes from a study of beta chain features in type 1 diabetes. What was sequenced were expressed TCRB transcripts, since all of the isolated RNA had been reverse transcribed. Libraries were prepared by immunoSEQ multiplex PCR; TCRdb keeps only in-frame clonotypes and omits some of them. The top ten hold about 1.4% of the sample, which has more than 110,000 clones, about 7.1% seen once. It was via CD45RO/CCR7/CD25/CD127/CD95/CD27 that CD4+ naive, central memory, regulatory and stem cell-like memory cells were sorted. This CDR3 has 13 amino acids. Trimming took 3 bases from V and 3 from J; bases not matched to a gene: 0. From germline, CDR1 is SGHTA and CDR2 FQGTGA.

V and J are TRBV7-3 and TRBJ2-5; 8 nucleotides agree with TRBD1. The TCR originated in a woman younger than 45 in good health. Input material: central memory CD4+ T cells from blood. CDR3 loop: CASSLTGEETQYF. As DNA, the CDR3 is TGTGCCAGCAGCTTGACAGGGGAAGAGACCCAGTACTTC.